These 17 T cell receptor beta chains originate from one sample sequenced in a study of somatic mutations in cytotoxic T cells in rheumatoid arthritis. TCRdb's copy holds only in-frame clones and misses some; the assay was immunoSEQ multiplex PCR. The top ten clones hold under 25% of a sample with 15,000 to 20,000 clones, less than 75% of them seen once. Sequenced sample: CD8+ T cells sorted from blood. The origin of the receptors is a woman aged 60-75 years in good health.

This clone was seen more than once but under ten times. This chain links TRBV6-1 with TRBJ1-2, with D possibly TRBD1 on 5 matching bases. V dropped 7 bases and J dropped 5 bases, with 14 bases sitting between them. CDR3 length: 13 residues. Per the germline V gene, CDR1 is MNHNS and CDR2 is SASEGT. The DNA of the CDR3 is TGTGCCAGCACTCCCGGGGCTGGTTATGGCTACACCTTC. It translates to CASTPGAGYGYTF.

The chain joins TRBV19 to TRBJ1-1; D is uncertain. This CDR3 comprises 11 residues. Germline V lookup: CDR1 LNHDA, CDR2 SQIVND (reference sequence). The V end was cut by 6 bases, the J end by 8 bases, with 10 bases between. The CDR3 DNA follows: TGTGCCAGTAGGGCCGGGTCCGAAGCTTTCTTT. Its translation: CASRAGSEAFF.

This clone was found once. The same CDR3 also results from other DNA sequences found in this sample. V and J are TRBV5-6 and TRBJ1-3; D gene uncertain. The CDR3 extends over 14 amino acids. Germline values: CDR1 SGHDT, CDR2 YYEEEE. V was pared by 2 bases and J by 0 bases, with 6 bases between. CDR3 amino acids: CASSLGNSGNTIYF. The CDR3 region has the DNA TGTGCCAGCAGCTTAGGGAACTCTGGAAACACCATATATTTT.

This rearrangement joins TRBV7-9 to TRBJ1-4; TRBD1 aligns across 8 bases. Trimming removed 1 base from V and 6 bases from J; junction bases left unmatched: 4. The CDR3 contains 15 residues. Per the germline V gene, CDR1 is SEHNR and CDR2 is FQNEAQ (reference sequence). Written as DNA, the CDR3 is TGTGCCAGCAGCTTAGAAGGACAGGGAGATGAAAAACTGTTTTTT. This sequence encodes CASSLEGQGDEKLFF.

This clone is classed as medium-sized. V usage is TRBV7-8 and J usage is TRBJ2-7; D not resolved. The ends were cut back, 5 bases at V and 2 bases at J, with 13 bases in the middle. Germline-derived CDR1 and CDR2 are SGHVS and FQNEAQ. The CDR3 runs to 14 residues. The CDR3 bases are TGTGCCAGCAGCCCTCCAGCCTTGCCCTACGAGCAGTACTTC. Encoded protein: CASSPPALPYEQYF.

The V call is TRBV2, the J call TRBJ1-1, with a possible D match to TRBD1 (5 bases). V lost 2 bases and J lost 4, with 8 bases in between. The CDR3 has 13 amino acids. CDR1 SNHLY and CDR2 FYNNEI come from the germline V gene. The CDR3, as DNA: TGTGCCAGCAGTGAACGGGGGGTCACTGAAGCTTTCTTT. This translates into CASSERGVTEAFF.

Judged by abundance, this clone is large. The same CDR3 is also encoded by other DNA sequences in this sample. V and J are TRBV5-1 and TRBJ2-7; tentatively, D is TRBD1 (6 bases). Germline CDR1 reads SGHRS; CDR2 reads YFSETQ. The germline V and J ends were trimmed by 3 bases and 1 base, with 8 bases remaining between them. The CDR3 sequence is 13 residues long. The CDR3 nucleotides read TGCGCCAGCAGCTGGGACAAGTCCTACGAGCAGTACTTC. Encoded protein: CASSWDKSYEQYF.

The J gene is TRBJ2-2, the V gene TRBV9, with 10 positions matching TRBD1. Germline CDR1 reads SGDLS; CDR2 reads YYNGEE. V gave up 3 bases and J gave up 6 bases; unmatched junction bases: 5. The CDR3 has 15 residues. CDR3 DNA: TGTGCCAGCAGCGCGAGACAGGGGGCCTCCGGGGAGCTGTTTTTT. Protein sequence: CASSARQGASGELFF. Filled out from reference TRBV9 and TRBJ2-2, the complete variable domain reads DSGVTQTPKHLITATGQRVTLRCSPRSGDLSVYWYQQSLDQGLQFLIQYYNGEERAKGNILERFSAQQFPDLHSELNLSSLELGDSALYFCASSARQGASGELFFGEGSRLTVL.

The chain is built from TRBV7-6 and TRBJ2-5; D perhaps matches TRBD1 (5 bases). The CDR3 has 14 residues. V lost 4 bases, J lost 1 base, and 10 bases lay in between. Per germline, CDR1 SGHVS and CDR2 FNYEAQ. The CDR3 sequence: CASSSPQVQETQYF. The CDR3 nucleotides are TGTGCCAGCAGCTCACCACAGGTCCAAGAGACCCAGTACTTC.

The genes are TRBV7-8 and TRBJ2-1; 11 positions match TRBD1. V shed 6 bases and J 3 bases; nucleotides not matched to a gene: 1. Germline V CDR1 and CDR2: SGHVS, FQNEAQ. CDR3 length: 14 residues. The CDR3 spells CASRDRGLYNEQFF. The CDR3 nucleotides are TGTGCCAGCAGGGACAGGGGGCTCTACAATGAGCAGTTCTTC.

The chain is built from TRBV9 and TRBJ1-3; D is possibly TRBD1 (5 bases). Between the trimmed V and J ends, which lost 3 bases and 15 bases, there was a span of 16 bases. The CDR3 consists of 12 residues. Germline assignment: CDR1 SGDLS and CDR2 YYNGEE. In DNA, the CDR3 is TGTGCCAGCAGCGACGGGGGACTACTGGAATATTTT. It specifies CASSDGGLLEYF.

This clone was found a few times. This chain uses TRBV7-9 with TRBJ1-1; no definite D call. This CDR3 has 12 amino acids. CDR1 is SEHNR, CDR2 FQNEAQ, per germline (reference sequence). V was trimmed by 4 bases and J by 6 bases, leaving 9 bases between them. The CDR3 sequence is CASSSGGAEAFF. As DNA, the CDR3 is TGTGCCAGCAGCTCCGGTGGGGCTGAAGCTTTCTTT.

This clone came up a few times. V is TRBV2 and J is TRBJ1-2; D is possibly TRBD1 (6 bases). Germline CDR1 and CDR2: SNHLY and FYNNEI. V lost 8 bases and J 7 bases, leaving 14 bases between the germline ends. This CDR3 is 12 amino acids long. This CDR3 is CASFGGGGGYTF. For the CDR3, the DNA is TGTGCCAGCTTCGGGGGCGGGGGTGGCTACACCTTC. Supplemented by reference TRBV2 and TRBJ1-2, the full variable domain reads EPEVTQTPSHQVTQMGQEVILRCVPISNHLYFYWYRQILGQKVEFLVSFYNNEISEKSEIFDDQFSVERPDGSNFTLKIRSTKLEDSAMYFCASFGGGGGYTFGSGTRLTVV.

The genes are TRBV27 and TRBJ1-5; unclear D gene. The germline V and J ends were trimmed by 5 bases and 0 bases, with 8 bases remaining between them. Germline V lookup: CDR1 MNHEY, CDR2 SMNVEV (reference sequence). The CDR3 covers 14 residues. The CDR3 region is CASSPFSSNQPQHF. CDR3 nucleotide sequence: TGTGCCAGCAGTCCATTCAGTAGCAATCAGCCCCAGCATTTT.

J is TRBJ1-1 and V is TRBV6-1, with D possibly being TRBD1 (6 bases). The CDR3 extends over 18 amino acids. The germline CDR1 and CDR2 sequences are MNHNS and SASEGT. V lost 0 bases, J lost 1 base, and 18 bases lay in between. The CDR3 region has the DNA TGTGCCAGCAGTGAAGCTCGGATCAGGGGAATCGAGAACACTGAAGCTTTCTTT. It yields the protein CASSEARIRGIENTEAFF.

The CDR3 is CASGTGGSGANVLTF. DNA of the CDR3: TGTGCCAGCGGGACAGGGGGCTCTGGGGCCAACGTCCTGACTTTC. The chain links TRBV6-1 to TRBJ2-6; 11 nucleotides line up with TRBD1. There are 15 residues in the CDR3. The J segment lost 0 bases and the V segment lost 8 bases, leaving 0 bases of the junction unmatched. From germline, CDR1 is MNHNS and CDR2 SASEGT.

Here the CDR3 reads CASSPFEGAYDEQFF. CDR3 bases: TGTGCCAGCAGCCCTTTCGAGGGGGCCTATGATGAGCAGTTCTTC. The chain couples TRBV7-6 to TRBJ2-1; 7 bases align to TRBD1. V lost 5 bases, J lost 8 bases, and 12 bases stayed unmatched. The CDR3 is 15 residues long. Germline V gene lookup returns CDR1 SGHVS and CDR2 FNYEAQ.